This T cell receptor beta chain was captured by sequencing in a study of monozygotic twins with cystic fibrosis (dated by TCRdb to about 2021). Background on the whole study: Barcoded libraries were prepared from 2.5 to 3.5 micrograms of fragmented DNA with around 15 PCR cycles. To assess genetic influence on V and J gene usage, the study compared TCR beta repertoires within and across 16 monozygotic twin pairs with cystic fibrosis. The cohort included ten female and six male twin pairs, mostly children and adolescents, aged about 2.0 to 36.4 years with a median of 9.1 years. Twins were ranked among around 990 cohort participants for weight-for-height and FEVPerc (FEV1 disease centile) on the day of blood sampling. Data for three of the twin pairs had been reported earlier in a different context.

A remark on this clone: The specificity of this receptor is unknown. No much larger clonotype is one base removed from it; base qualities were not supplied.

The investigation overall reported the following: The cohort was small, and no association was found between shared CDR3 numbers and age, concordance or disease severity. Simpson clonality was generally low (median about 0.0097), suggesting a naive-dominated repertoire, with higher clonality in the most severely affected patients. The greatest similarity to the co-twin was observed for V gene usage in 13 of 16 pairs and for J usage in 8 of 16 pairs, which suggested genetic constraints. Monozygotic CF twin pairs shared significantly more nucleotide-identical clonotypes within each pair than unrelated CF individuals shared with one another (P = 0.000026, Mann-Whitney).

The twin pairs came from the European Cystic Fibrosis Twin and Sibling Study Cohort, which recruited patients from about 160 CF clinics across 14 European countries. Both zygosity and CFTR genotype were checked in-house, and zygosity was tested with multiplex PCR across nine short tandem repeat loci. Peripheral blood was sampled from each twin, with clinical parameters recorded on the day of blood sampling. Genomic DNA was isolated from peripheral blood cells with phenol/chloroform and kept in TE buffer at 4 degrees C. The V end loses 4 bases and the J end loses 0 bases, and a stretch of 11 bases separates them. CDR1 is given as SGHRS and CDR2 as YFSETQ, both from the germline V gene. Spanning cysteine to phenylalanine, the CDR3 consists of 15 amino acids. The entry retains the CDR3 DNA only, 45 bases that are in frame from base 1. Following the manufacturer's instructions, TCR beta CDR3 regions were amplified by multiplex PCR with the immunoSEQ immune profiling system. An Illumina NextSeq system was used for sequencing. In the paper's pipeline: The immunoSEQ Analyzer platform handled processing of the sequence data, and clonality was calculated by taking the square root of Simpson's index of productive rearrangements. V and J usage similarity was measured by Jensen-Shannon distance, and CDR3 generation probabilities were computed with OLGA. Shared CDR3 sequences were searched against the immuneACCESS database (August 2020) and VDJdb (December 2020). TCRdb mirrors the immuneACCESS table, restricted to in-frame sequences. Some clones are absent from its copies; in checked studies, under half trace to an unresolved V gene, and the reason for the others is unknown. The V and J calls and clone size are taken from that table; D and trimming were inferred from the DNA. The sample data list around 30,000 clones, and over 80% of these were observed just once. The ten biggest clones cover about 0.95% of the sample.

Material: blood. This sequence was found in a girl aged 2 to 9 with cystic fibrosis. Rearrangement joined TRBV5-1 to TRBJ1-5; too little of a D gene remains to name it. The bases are TGCGCCAGCAGCCCGACGGGCGATAGCAATCAGCCCCAGCATTTT. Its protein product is CASSPTGDSNQPQHF.